The 19 T cell receptor beta chains given below trace back to one sample, sequenced in a study of PD-1 blockade in classical Hodgkin lymphoma. TCRdb's copy holds only in-frame clones and misses some; the assay was immunoSEQ multiplex PCR. This sample has about 30,000 clones; around 71% occur once, and the top ten carry around 3.3%. Every one of the patients relapsed after autologous stem cell transplantation (brentuximab vedotin exposure was variable). Sequencing used peripheral blood mononuclear cells (PBMCs), obtained before the second cycle of nivolumab. The receptors come from a human donor with classical Hodgkin lymphoma.

The chain has TRBV7-7 and TRBJ1-1; no definite D call. CDR1 SSHAT and CDR2 FNYEAQ come from the germline V gene (reference sequence). The CDR3 spans 12 residues. The DNA of the CDR3 is TGTGCTAACCGGGAAATTAACACTGAAGCTTTCTTT. It codes for CANREINTEAFF.

This chain connects TRBV25-1 to TRBJ2-2; D call uncertain. The CDR3 length is 11 residues. Trimming took off 8 bases at V and 3 bases at J, with 4 bases between the two ends. Germline V gene data show CDR1 as MGHDK and CDR2 as SYGVNS. The CDR3 nucleotides read TGTGCCAGCGATGACACCGGGGAGCTGTTTTTT. Residues: CASDDTGELFF.

The genes are TRBV7-2 and TRBJ2-7; D is unclear. This CDR3 comprises 13 residues. V was cut by 2 bases and J by 1 base, with 6 bases left in between. Germline assignment: CDR1 SGHTA and CDR2 FQGNSA. The CDR3 DNA follows: TGTGCCAGCAGCTTATCTGGGTCCTACGAGCAGTACTTC. As protein: CASSLSGSYEQYF. The whole variable domain, filled in from reference TRBV7-2 and TRBJ2-7, reads GAGVSQSPSNKVTEKGKDVELRCDPISGHTALYWYRQSLGQGLEFLIYFQGNSAPDKSGLPSDRFSAERTGGSVSTLTIQRTQQEDSAVYLCASSLSGSYEQYFGPGTRLTVT.

This clone is categorized as medium-sized. This rearrangement joins TRBV10-1 to TRBJ2-1; 12 bases fit TRBD2. The CDR3 totals 15 residues. V dropped 7 bases and J dropped 7; count of bases not matched to a gene: 8. Germline CDR1 WNHNN, CDR2 SYGVQD (reference sequence). CDR3 DNA: TGCGCCAGCACCTATGCTCTAGCGGGGGGGAATGAGCAGTTCTTC. Protein sequence: CASTYALAGGNEQFF.

The CDR3 sequence is CASSPNPADTQYF. The CDR3, as DNA: TGCGCCAGCAGCCCTAACCCAGCAGATACGCAGTATTTT. V and J are TRBV4-1 and TRBJ2-3; D is uncertain. Trimming removed 4 bases at V and 4 bases at J, with 9 bases between. CDR1 and CDR2 from the germline V gene are MGHRA and YSYEKL. The CDR3 sequence is 13 residues long.

Comments on this clone: In the same sample, other DNA sequences code for this CDR3. This chain links TRBV28 with TRBJ2-7, with 7 bases matching TRBD1. Trimming took 2 bases from V and 3 from J; bases not matched to a gene: 4. Germline V gene data show CDR1 as MDHEN and CDR2 as SYDVKM. CDR3 length: 14 residues. In DNA, the CDR3 is TGTGCCAGCAGTTTAGGACAGGTAGTCTACGAGCAGTACTTC. Encoded protein: CASSLGQVVYEQYF. Looking up the rest from reference TRBV28 and TRBJ2-7 gives the full variable domain: DVKVTQSSRYLVKRTGEKVFLECVQDMDHENMFWYRQDPGLGLRLIYFSYDVKMKEKGDIPEGYSVSREKKERFSLILESASTNQTSMYLCASSLGQVVYEQYFGPGTRLTVT.

V usage is TRBV2 and J usage is TRBJ2-1; 11 nucleotides align to TRBD2. This CDR3 is 15 amino acids long. V was clipped by 11 bases and J by 0 bases; unmatched bases: 6. Germline V gene data show CDR1 as SNHLY and CDR2 as FYNNEI. The CDR3 sequence is CAGRLAGNSYNEQFF. In nucleotides, the CDR3 is TGTGCCGGACGACTAGCGGGGAACTCCTACAATGAGCAGTTCTTC.

V gene TRBV2 combines with J gene TRBJ1-6; 7 positions match TRBD1. The germline V gene has CDR1 SNHLY and CDR2 FYNNEI. J was trimmed by 0 bases and V by 6 bases; bases with no gene match: 8. The CDR3 loop spans 17 amino acids. DNA of the CDR3: TGTGCCAGCAGGTCTGACAGGGCTAGCTCCTATAATTCACCCCTCCACTTT. Its protein is CASRSDRASSYNSPLHF.

This clone was counted only a few times. J is TRBJ2-2 and V is TRBV7-9; no clear D. The CDR3 sequence is 13 residues long. V was shortened by 5 bases and J by 7 bases, with 11 bases between the two germline ends. Germline lookup yields CDR1 SEHNR and CDR2 FQNEAQ (reference sequence). The CDR3 DNA reads as TGTGCCAGCAGCGCAAGGTCCATCGGGGAGCTGTTTTTT. Amino acids: CASSARSIGELFF.

J is TRBJ1-1 and V is TRBV20-1, with D perhaps TRBD1 (5 bases). Germline V gene lookup returns CDR1 DFQATT and CDR2 SNEGSKA (reference sequence). The CDR3 spans 11 residues. Trimming cost V 4 bases and J 6 bases, with 9 bases left between them. The CDR3 DNA is TGCAGTGCTAATAGACAGCCTGAAGCTTTCTTT. Translated, it gives CSANRQPEAFF.

In its sample, this clone was seen a few times. V and J are TRBV30 and TRBJ2-3; 11 bases line up with TRBD2. V shed 3 bases and J 6 bases; nucleotides not matched to a gene: 8. Per germline, CDR1 GTSNPN and CDR2 SVGIG (reference sequence). The CDR3 has 15 amino acids. CDR3 sequence: CAWRPLAGGPDTQYF. CDR3 in DNA: TGTGCCTGGAGGCCCCTAGCGGGGGGACCGGATACGCAGTATTTT.

The chain has TRBV6-4 and TRBJ2-7; D remains ambiguous. Germline CDR1 reads MRHNA; CDR2 reads SNTAGT. V lost 6 bases and J lost 3, with 15 bases in between. The CDR3 loop spans 14 amino acids. The CDR3 DNA is TGTGCCAGCAGGGGCGTCGGGTATCACTACGAGCAGTACTTC. This sequence encodes CASRGVGYHYEQYF.

This clone was seen a handful of times. The chain couples TRBV2 to TRBJ2-3; D is possibly TRBD1 (6 bases). The CDR3 totals 14 residues. CDR1 and CDR2 from the germline V gene are SNHLY and FYNNEI. The V gene lost 5 bases and the J gene lost 14 bases, with 23 bases spanning the gap. In DNA form, the CDR3 reads TGTGCCAGCAGTTCTCCGACAGGATTGAGACGTTGGTATTTT. Translated, it gives CASSSPTGLRRWYF.

This clone is medium-sized. This chain uses TRBV19 with TRBJ1-1; D not certain. The length of the CDR3 is 15 residues. Germline V gene sequence: CDR1 LNHDA, CDR2 SQIVND (reference sequence). Trimming removed 0 bases from V and 0 bases from J, with 8 bases in between. CDR3 region: CASSIDWAVNTEAFF. The DNA of the CDR3 is TGTGCCAGTAGTATAGACTGGGCAGTGAACACTGAAGCTTTCTTT.

The gene calls are TRBV15 and TRBJ2-7; D uncertain. V lost 1 base and J 5 bases, leaving 9 bases between the germline ends. The V gene's germline CDR1 is LNHNV and CDR2 YYDKDF (reference sequence). CDR3 length: 13 amino acids. The CDR3 DNA is TGTGCCACCAGCAGAGTTGAGATGGACGAGCAGTACTTC. Amino acid sequence: CATSRVEMDEQYF.

The chain uses TRBV27 and TRBJ2-1, with 12 bases that match TRBD2. This CDR3 contains 14 residues. With 5 bases clipped from V and 13 bases from J, the junction kept 9 bases outside the gene matches. From germline, CDR1 is MNHEY and CDR2 SMNVEV (reference sequence). CDR3 in amino acids: CASSPSTSGGYQFF. The DNA of the CDR3 is TGTGCCAGCAGTCCGTCGACTAGCGGGGGTTACCAGTTCTTC.

The CDR3 here is CASSPLTGTKNIQYF. The CDR3, as DNA: TGTGCCAGCAGCCCGCTGACAGGGACCAAAAACATTCAGTACTTC. The J gene is TRBJ2-4, the V gene TRBV5-5; 7 positions agree with TRBD1. Germline V gene sequence: CDR1 SGHKS, CDR2 YYEKEE (reference sequence). J gave up 2 bases and V 4 bases, and 6 bases lay outside the gene matches. The CDR3 contains 15 residues.

V and J are TRBV7-2 and TRBJ1-1; 7 positions agree with TRBD1. This CDR3 region has 15 residues. Germline CDR1 is SGHTA and CDR2 is FQGNSA. J lost 1 base, V lost 5 bases, and 7 bases had no gene match. CDR3 sequence: CASSPKYRGNTEAFF. The CDR3 DNA reads TGTGCCAGCAGCCCCAAATACAGGGGGAACACTGAAGCTTTCTTT.

This chain connects TRBV7-2 to TRBJ2-1; 8 nucleotides align to TRBD2. This CDR3 has 15 residues. Trimming removed 4 bases from V and 3 bases from J; junction bases left unmatched: 5. CDR1 and CDR2 (germline): SGHTA, FQGNSA. The CDR3 nucleotides read TGTGCCAGCAGCTCGCGGGGGGCCAGCTACAATGAGCAGTTCTTC. Its protein is CASSSRGASYNEQFF.